Below are 16 T cell receptor beta chains sequenced from a single sample in a study of blood T cell repertoires in COVID-19 (dated by TCRdb to about 2020). Libraries came from the immunoSEQ multiplex PCR assay. TCRdb obtained this table from immuneACCESS and retained in-frame rearrangements with V and J assigned. These tables miss some clones; where compared with another copy, unresolved V genes account for less than half of the shortfall, and the remainder is unexplained. For this sample there are approximately 250,000 clones; around four fifths appear just once. The ten largest make up less than 5% of the sample. Specimen: peripheral blood. The receptors shown here come from a man aged 60 to 75 with acute or convalescent COVID-19.

The rearrangement joins TRBV21-1 to TRBJ2-3; TRBD2 is the table's D call and was not checked against the DNA. TRBV21-1 is assigned pseudogene status. The CDR3 has 13 residues. The CDR3 protein is CATLNEDGDTQYF. The CDR3 DNA sequence: TGTGCCACCCTAAATGAGGATGGGGATACGCAGTATTTT.

This chain's CDR3 is CASSPLMTGHTGELFF. CDR3 sequence (DNA): TGTGCCAGCTCACCACTAATGACAGGGCACACCGGGGAGCTGTTTTTT. The chain joins TRBV18 to TRBJ2-2; 7 positions agree with TRBD1. Germline CDR1 is KGHSH and CDR2 is LQKENI. Unmatched junction bases numbered 5, after V lost 1 base and J lost 3 bases. CDR3 length equals 16 residues. Combining the CDR3 with reference TRBV18 and TRBJ2-2 gives the whole variable domain NAGVMQNPRHLVRRRGQEARLRCSPMKGHSHVYWYRQLPEEGLKFMVYLQKENIIDESGMPKERFSAEFPKEGPSILRIQQVVRGDSAAYFCASSPLMTGHTGELFFGEGSRLTVL.

This chain connects TRBV6-5 to TRBJ1-2; D is possibly TRBD1 (6 bases). The germline V and J ends were trimmed by 6 bases and 4 bases, with 15 bases remaining between them. Germline CDR1 and CDR2: MNHEY and SVGAGI. This CDR3 has 14 residues. The CDR3 sequence is CASRQDRSRYGYTF. Written as DNA, the CDR3 is TGTGCCAGCAGGCAAGACAGGTCTCGCTATGGCTACACCTTC.

This clone was counted a single time. The chain is built from TRBV6-2 or TRBV6-3 and TRBJ2-7; D ambiguous. There are 15 residues in the CDR3. The V end lost 0 bases, the J end lost 7 bases, and 16 bases lay between the germline ends. Germline V gives CDR1 MNHEY, CDR2 SVGEGT. The CDR3 DNA follows: TGTGCCAGCAGTTACTCCGGTAAACTCCCTACTGAGCAGTACTTC. It encodes CASSYSGKLPTEQYF.

The J gene is TRBJ2-2, the V gene TRBV7-5; TRBD2, the D gene given by the table, was not confirmed from the DNA. TRBV7-5 counts as a pseudogene. The CDR3 spans 15 residues. CDR3 region: CARSFYSSRAGELFF. DNA for the CDR3: TGTGCCAGAAGCTTCTATTCGAGCAGAGCGGGGGAGCTGTTTTTT.

The gene calls are TRBV7-2 and TRBJ1-5; D gene unclear. Germline assignment: CDR1 SGHTA and CDR2 FQGNSA. CDR3 length: 13 residues. V lost 2 bases and J 6 bases, leaving 8 bases between the germline ends. The CDR3 DNA follows: TGTGCCAGCAGCTTACTTGGAGGTCAGCCCCAGCATTTT. It translates to CASSLLGGQPQHF.

V is TRBV24-1 and J is TRBJ2-1; 10 bases are a match to TRBD1. Germline CDR1 is KGHDR and CDR2 is SFDVKD. The CDR3 totals 15 residues. With 2 bases clipped from V and 6 bases from J, the junction kept 3 bases outside the gene matches. As DNA, the CDR3 is TGTGCCACCAGTGATTACCGGGACAGGGGCAATGAGCAGTTCTTC. Its translation: CATSDYRDRGNEQFF.

The chain uses TRBV6-5 and TRBJ1-4; TRBD1 is a possible D gene (6 bases). This CDR3 is built from 13 residues. Germline loops: CDR1 MNHEY, CDR2 SVGAGI. V was shortened by 4 bases and J by 6 bases, with 9 bases between the two germline ends. The CDR3 nucleotides are TGTGCCAGCAGTTTTGGGGGCGATGAAAAACTGTTTTTT. It is translated as CASSFGGDEKLFF.

The rearrangement links TRBV5-5 to TRBJ1-2; 8 bases fit TRBD1. The length of the CDR3 is 14 residues. The V gene's germline CDR1 is SGHKS and CDR2 YYEKEE (reference sequence). J was trimmed by 5 bases and V by 1 base; bases with no gene match: 4. The CDR3 sequence: CASSLPTGEYGYTF. The CDR3 DNA reads as TGTGCCAGCAGCTTGCCGACAGGGGAGTATGGCTACACCTTC.

The V and J genes are TRBV30 and TRBJ1-3; the D gene is possibly TRBD1 (6 bases). The CDR3 consists of 13 residues. With 2 bases removed from V and 8 bases from J, the gap between germline ends came to 13 bases. CDR1 GTSNPN and CDR2 SVGIG come from the germline V gene (reference sequence). CDR3 bases: TGTGCCTGGAGTACAGGGCACGACGACACCATATATTTT. Its protein product is CAWSTGHDDTIYF.

The V call is TRBV10-3, the J call TRBJ2-3; 13 positions agree with TRBD2. The junction had 4 bases not matched to a gene; V was cut back by 7 bases and J by 3 bases. The germline gives CDR1 ENHRY, CDR2 SYGVKD. This CDR3 is 15 amino acids long. As DNA, the CDR3 is TGTGCCATCACCCAACTAGCGGGGGGGACAGATACGCAGTATTTT. Amino acid sequence: CAITQLAGGTDTQYF.

V gene TRBV5-4 combines with J gene TRBJ2-2; D perhaps matches TRBD1 (6 bases). This CDR3 contains 15 residues. V gave up 0 bases and J gave up 7 bases, with 13 bases separating them. CDR1 is SGHNT and CDR2 is YYREEE in the germline V gene (reference sequence). CDR3 bases: TGTGCCAGCAGCTTGGCAGGGGCGCGTAGCGGGGAGCTGTTTTTT. It is translated as CASSLAGARSGELFF.

The rearrangement joins TRBV10-3 to TRBJ2-6; 7 nucleotides agree with TRBD1. Germline V gene sequence: CDR1 ENHRY, CDR2 SYGVKD. V lost 0 bases, J lost 0 bases, and 8 bases stayed unmatched. The CDR3 contains 19 residues. In DNA form, the CDR3 reads TGTGCCATCAGTGAGTCGATAGGGACAGTCAACTCTGGGGCCAACGTCCTGACTTTC. Translated: CAISESIGTVNSGANVLTF.

The J gene is TRBJ2-1, the V gene TRBV19, with TRBD1 as a possible D gene (5 bases). With 0 bases removed from V and 6 bases from J, the gap between germline ends came to 12 bases. CDR1 and CDR2 (germline): LNHDA, SQIVND (reference sequence). CDR3 size: 15 residues. The CDR3 sequence: CASSIEHRSRNEQFF. For the CDR3, the DNA is TGTGCCAGTAGTATAGAACACAGGTCCCGCAATGAGCAGTTCTTC.

This chain joins TRBV19 and TRBJ2-5, with 7 bases matching TRBD2. The CDR3 sequence is 15 residues long. The ends lost 6 bases at V and 7 bases at J; junction bases unmatched: 14. The germline V gene encodes CDR1 LNHDA and CDR2 SQIVND (reference sequence). The CDR3 DNA reads TGTGCCAGTAGCCTGGGAGGGGCCGGGGTAGGGACCCAGTACTTC. Its protein product is CASSLGGAGVGTQYF.

This chain connects TRBV19 to TRBJ1-2, with TRBD1 matching 7 bases. The V and J ends lost 2 bases and 4 bases, in that order; junction bases with no gene match: 7. Per the germline V gene, CDR1 is LNHDA and CDR2 is SQIVND (reference sequence). The CDR3 contains 15 residues. The CDR3 loop reads CASSILDRALYGYTF. DNA for the CDR3: TGTGCCAGTAGTATACTCGACAGGGCCCTCTATGGCTACACCTTC.